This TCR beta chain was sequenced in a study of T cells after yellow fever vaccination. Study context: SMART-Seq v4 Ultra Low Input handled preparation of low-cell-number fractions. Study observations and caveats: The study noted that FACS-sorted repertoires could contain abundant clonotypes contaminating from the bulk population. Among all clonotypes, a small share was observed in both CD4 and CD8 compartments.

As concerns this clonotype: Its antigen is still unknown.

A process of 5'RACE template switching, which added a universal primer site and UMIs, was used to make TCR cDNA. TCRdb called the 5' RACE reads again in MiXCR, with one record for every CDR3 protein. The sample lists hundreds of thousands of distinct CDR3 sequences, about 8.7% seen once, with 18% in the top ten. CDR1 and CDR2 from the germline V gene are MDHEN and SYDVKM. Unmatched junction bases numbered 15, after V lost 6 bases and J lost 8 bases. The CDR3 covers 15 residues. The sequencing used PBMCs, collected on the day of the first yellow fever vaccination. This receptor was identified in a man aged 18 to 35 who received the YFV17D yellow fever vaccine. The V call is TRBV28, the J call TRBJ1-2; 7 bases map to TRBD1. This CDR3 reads CASSPTDREVQGYTF. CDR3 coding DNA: TGTGCCAGCAGCCCCACCGACAGGGAAGTGCAGGGCTACACCTTC.